The entry below describes one T cell receptor beta chain. What it recognizes is unknown. The data originate from a study of cytomegalovirus exposure and HLA in healthy donors. Findings and caveats of the study: Whilst most TCR sequences proved rare, a subset of public TCRs occurred across many donors. The authors listed around 150 TCR beta chains as cytomegalovirus-associated. In vitro data verified a few CMV-associated chains as specific for CMV antigens.

Here immunoSEQ multiplex PCR was the method, and the copy in TCRdb shows in-frame clones only, minus some. The table has 130,000 to 150,000 clones, 85% to 90% seen once. Germline V gives CDR1 MNHEY, CDR2 SVGAGI. There are 15 residues in the CDR3. V gave up 0 bases and J gave up 2 bases, with 8 bases separating them. Sequencing was carried out using PBMCs. This receptor was obtained from a woman aged 18-30 years in good health and CMV-seropositive. The chain carries TRBV6-5 and TRBJ1-3; D is unresolved. CDR3: CASSYSITAGNTIYF. CDR3 sequence (DNA): TGTGCCAGCAGTTACTCGATCACGGCTGGAAACACCATATATTTT.